This paragraph covers one TCR beta chain sequence. Its binding antigen is unknown. Per-base qualities were not stored, and no clone one base away is much larger. In total, approximately 700 healthy bone marrow donors made up the cohort. All cohort members were sampled while nominally healthy, although unrecorded immune exposures were likely present. The donor tested CMV seropositive and was one of the 289 seropositive cohort members. Each donor provided a peripheral blood sample, and peripheral blood mononuclear cells were used for TCR beta sequencing. The Qiagen DNeasy Blood Extraction Kit was used to extract genomic DNA from the blood cell samples. The sample is drawn from a study of cytomegalovirus exposure and HLA in healthy donors (dated by TCRdb to 2015 to 2018). About the investigation overall: In an earlier analysis of under 750 of the donors, 276 Gb of sequence data and 117 million unique TCR beta sequences from about 190 million T cells were reported. Both class I and class II loci were covered by HLA typing, at four-digit resolution. Typing coverage differed by locus: A, B, C, DRB1 and DQB1 were typed in roughly 620-640 donors, DQA1 in roughly 500, DPA1 in around 580, and DPB1 in 450 to 490. Among about 360 genotyped donors of the cohort, an average of approximately 240,000 unique TCR beta nucleotide sequences were sequenced per donor, about a sixth of them non-productive. The T cell repertoires of under 750 subjects were profiled by immunosequencing and related to cytomegalovirus serostatus. The aim of the study was to test whether cataloging public T cell receptors could identify signatures of past pathogen exposure. The genetic ancestry cluster associated with self-reported Caucasian donors included roughly four fifths of the roughly 360 genotyped donors. Several DR-DQ haplotypes were treated as single units for association and clustering because of strong linkage in the cohort. All discovery cohort repertoires had been generated using a single sequencing platform. In addition to the first cohort of hundreds of subjects, a separate validation cohort of 130 or so different subjects was used. High-throughput TCR immunosequencing, statistical association of individual TCRs with disease status, and machine learning were combined to predict cytomegalovirus infection status. An early release covering roughly 600 HLA-typed donors comprised around 300 gigabases of sequencing data and 65 million to 100 million unique TCR sequences. In a later genetic analysis, genome-wide SNP genotypes for about three fifths of the 666 donors were used, and that subset was treated as a discovery cohort. Alongside the repertoire data, information on donor age, sex, ethnicity and CMV serostatus was compiled. The later analysis used no new phenotypic data to find candidate immune exposures, relying instead on TCR beta sequences and their occurrence across donors. An earlier analysis of 587 of the donors applied high-throughput TCR beta sequencing to assess whether each TCR beta V gene segment acted as functional or pseudogenic. To study patterns of TCR occurrence, a later analysis re-analyzed previously published TCR beta repertoires from just over 650 donors and added high-resolution HLA genotyping.

CDR1 is given as SGHVS and CDR2 as FQNEAQ, both from the germline V gene. The cysteine opens and the phenylalanine closes a CDR3 of 15 amino acids. Here the CDR3 DNA is all that survives: 45 bases in frame from base 1. V is cut back by 4 bases and J by 3 bases, with 3 bases in the junction unmatched. Findings and caveats that apply to the study as a whole: Only TCR beta chains were sequenced in this cohort, and the absence of alpha or paired-chain data limited detectable features. Most TCR sequences were observed very rarely across donors, whereas some public TCRs were present in many individuals. In a later analysis, most CMV-associated TCR beta chains were found to appear HLA-restricted, with HLA associations seemingly driven largely by CMV exposure. In a later analysis, some 18,000 TCR beta sequences were associated with specific HLA alleles at a false discovery rate of 0.05. Because counts were too low, around 17 rarely observed V segments, including chromosome 9 orphons, were left out of the earlier analysis of some 600 of the donors. The authors suggested that the approach could potentially be extended to other disease states and immunological phenotypes. A later genetic analysis associated a missense DCLRE1C variant with V-gene and J-gene trimming of TCR beta chains, and an independent cohort replicated the association. Compared with the approximately 710-donor mean, donors in an Asian-associated ancestry cluster had fewer N-insertions in productive TCRs, according to a later genetic analysis. In vitro tests confirmed that a few of the cytomegalovirus-associated TCR beta chains recognize cytomegalovirus antigens. According to a later analysis, parvovirus B19, influenza, CMV and Epstein-Barr virus appeared linked to several top co-occurrence clusters. Strong co-occurrence of HLA alleles, especially DR and DQ, made assigning TCR associations to individual alleles difficult. Compared with equally common non-associated chains, HLA-associated TCR beta chains in a later analysis were more clonally expanded and had lower generation probabilities. A later analysis found that TCR association rates varied across HLA loci, with DRB1 alleles showing the most associated TCRs and HLA-C alleles the fewest. HLA typing was unavailable for some donors at each locus, so association tests used only the typed subset. The study gave a list of 150 to 200 TCR beta chains associated with cytomegalovirus. In an earlier analysis of about 600 of the donors, most TCR beta V segments appeared in productive rearrangements about 87% or about 30% of the time, broadly matching IMGT annotations. A cluster of highly shared sequence variants was judged likely to represent a technical artifact of the sequencing pipeline. The presence/absence analyses assumed that sequencing depth was roughly uniform across donors, and that assumption may not be true. The classifier was reported to diagnose cytomegalovirus status with high specificity and sensitivity in both the original cohort and the validation cohort. A further reported finding was that TCR beta sequences accurately predicted the HLA-A and HLA-B alleles for most subjects in the first cohort. Some IMGT-functional V segments, including TRBV6-2 and TRBV6-3, could not be told apart with the 87-base-pair reads, so those segments were excluded. Linkage disequilibrium might explain the correlated functional status among segregating V segments, but an unknown experimental factor could not be excluded. For the cohort, immune exposure information was limited to CMV serostatus.

Library preparation was by the immunoSEQ multiplex PCR assay. For the multiplex PCR, a mixture combining 60 forward primers for TCR Vbeta segments and 13 reverse primers for TCR Jbeta segments was used. Amplification of the CDR3 region of rearranged TCR beta genes was performed with a multiplex PCR assay on genomic DNA. Amplified TCR beta libraries were sequenced as 87-base-pair reads on the Illumina HiSeq System. As for the authors' bioinformatics: A later analysis counted some 74 million unique TCR beta chains across the 550 to 750 repertoires, and 10 million to 11 million of these chains were shared by at least two donors. Raw reads were error-corrected and collapsed into unique sequences with a nearest-neighbor algorithm that merged closely related sequences to remove PCR and sequencing errors. V, D and J gene segments were assigned by aligning CDR3 sequences to IMGT reference sequences. For a sequence to be retained, at least a six-nucleotide match to both a V gene segment and a J gene segment was required. Rearrangements were classified as productive when the CDR3 lacked stop codons and remained in frame with V and J, and all other rearrangements were classified as non-productive. Following IMGT convention, CDR3 was defined as the stretch from the second conserved V-encoded cysteine to the conserved J-encoded phenylalanine. In an earlier analysis of around 600 of the donors, sequences lacking an unambiguous match to a single V gene segment were excluded. An earlier analysis of some 500 of the donors classified V segments as functional when productive rearrangements were above 56.7% and as segregating when the standard deviation between donors was above 5%. To diagnose cytomegalovirus status from the catalog of TCR beta chain sequences, a statistical classification framework was built. A later analysis assigned V and J genes by comparing TCR nucleotide sequences with IMGT/GENE-DB human TR gene sequences. The TCRdist pipeline was used in a later analysis to assign CDR3 sequences and most-parsimonious VDJ recombination scenarios. In a later analysis, each TCR beta chain was defined by its CDR3 amino acid sequence together with its V-gene family, and reads without a unique V-gene family were excluded. In a later analysis, approximately 590 highly shared, low-generation-probability nucleotide sequences were removed to address suspected cross-contamination and a sequencing artifact. A later analysis calculated a clonal expansion index for each public chain from normalized within-repertoire ranks of inferred template counts. In a later analysis, generation probabilities were computed with a VDJ recombination model fitted to out-of-frame rearrangements, and the resulting probabilities were checked against IGoR. In a later analysis, TCR-TCR, TCR-HLA and TCR-CMV co-occurrence was scored with hypergeometric tests, and a repertoire-size bias correction was applied to TCR pairs. In a later analysis, false discovery rates were estimated by permuting HLA or CMV assignments 20 times. In a later analysis, co-occurring TCRs were grouped using DBSCAN, and TCRdist sequence similarity was added for clustering within HLA-allele-positive subsets. Repertoires with fewer than 30,000 or more than 120,000 public chains, plus five repertoires with anomalous nucleotide sharing, were excluded from co-occurrence clustering. Sourced from immuneACCESS, this table was stored by TCRdb with only in-frame sequences that have V and J called. A share of the clones is absent; for the studies checked, an unresolved V gene accounts for under half, and the remainder has no known explanation. V and J calls and clone size are as listed in that table; D and trimming were resolved from the DNA. In this sample the table shows around 100,000 clones, roughly 71% of which occur a single time. Roughly 11% of the sample is taken by the ten largest.

Here the chain combines TRBV7-8 and TRBJ2-3; 11 of the junction bases match TRBD2. Sample: PBMCs. This sequence was found in a man aged 35 to 55 in good health and CMV-seropositive. The base sequence is TGTGCCAGCAGCTCAAGACTAGCGGGAACAGATACGCAGTATTTT. Translated, this is CASSSRLAGTDTQYF.